This T cell receptor (beta chain) was sequenced for a study of T cell responses to AZD1222 COVID-19 vaccine. Study summary: Second-dose timings of about 4 or about 12 weeks were pooled. The study, taken as a whole, reports: White British people made up most donors, females outnumbered males, and clonal diversity was possibly underestimated. Targets within unmutated variant regions were reportedly found for nearly half of spike-specific TCRs. Compared with day 0, the breadth and depth of the Spike-specific TCR repertoire rose significantly after two doses of AZD1222.

CDR1 is GTSNPN, CDR2 SVGIG, per germline (reference sequence). The CDR3 contains 13 residues. The V gene lost 0 bases and the J gene lost 6 bases, with 8 bases spanning the gap. This table comes from immunoSEQ multiplex PCR, and its TCRdb copy is limited to in-frame clones, with some not included. The profile shows approximately 150,000 clones, 90% to 95% of them singletons. Worth noting for this clone: What it binds is not known.

The starting material was peripheral blood, obtained on day 0 of AZD1222 vaccination. This TCR was sampled from an adult in good health. This chain links TRBV30 with TRBJ2-2, with D possibly matching TRBD2 (6 bases). In DNA form, the CDR3 reads TGTGCCTGGAGTGTGGGGGGTTCCGGGGAGCTGTTTTTT. Protein product: CAWSVGGSGELFF. The full variable domain, with the rest looked up from reference TRBV30 and TRBJ2-2, is SQTIHQWPATLVQPVGSPLSLECTVEGTSNPNLYWYRQAAGRGLQLLFYSVGIGQISSEVPQNLSASRPQDRQFILSSKKLLLSDSGFYLCAWSVGGSGELFFGEGSRLTVL.